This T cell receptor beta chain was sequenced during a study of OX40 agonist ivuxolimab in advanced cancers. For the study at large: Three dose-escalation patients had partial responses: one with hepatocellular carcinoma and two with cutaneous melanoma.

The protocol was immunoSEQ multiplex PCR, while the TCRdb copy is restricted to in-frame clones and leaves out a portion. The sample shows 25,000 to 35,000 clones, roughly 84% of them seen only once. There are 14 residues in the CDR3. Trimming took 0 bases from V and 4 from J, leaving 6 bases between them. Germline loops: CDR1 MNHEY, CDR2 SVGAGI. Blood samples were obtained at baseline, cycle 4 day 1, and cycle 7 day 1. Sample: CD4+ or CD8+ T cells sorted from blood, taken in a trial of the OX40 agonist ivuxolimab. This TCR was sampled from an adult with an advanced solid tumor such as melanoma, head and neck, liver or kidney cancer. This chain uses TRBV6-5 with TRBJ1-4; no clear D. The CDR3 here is CASSYSSLNEKLFF. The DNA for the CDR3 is TGTGCCAGCAGTTACTCGTCCCTTAATGAAAAACTGTTTTTT.